This T cell receptor beta chain is from a study of PD-1 blockade in classical Hodgkin lymphoma. Overall study context: Nivolumab was administered to patients intravenously at 3 mg/kg every 2 weeks.

Following autologous stem cell transplantation, relapse occurred in every patient, and exposure to brentuximab vedotin varied. Assay: immunoSEQ multiplex PCR; the TCRdb copy retains only in-frame clones and omits some. The table records 15,000 to 20,000 clones, roughly 82% of them present only once. Trimming cost V 5 bases and J 4 bases; bases outside gene matches: 7. Germline loops: CDR1 ENHRY, CDR2 SYGVKD. This CDR3 contains 14 residues. The receptor's source is a human donor with classical Hodgkin lymphoma. The sequences come from peripheral blood mononuclear cells (PBMCs), collected before the second cycle of nivolumab. The genes are TRBV10-3 and TRBJ2-7, with 8 bases aligning to TRBD1. This CDR3 reads CAISRTGKGYEQYF. Written as DNA, the CDR3 is TGTGCCATCAGTAGGACAGGGAAAGGATACGAGCAGTACTTC.